This record looks at one T cell receptor (beta chain) sequence and its context. Assay used: immunoSEQ multiplex PCR; TCRdb lists only in-frame clones, some missing. The sample records about 330,000 clones, roughly 85% being singletons. CDR3 length: 13 amino acids. Per the germline V gene, CDR1 is SGHTA and CDR2 is FQGTGA. Trimming left V 2 bases short and J 0 bases short, with 4 bases between. The data were taken from a study of cytomegalovirus exposure and HLA in healthy donors. Across the whole study: The same platform as the 666 first-cohort repertoires was used for the 110 or so validation repertoires, a later analysis reported.

The source of this sequence is a woman aged 18-29 years in good health and CMV-seronegative. The chain combines TRBV7-3 with TRBJ1-1; D is unresolved. Sequencing input: PBMCs. The CDR3 loop is CASSLQMNTEAFF. The DNA of the CDR3 is TGTGCCAGCAGCTTACAAATGAACACTGAAGCTTTCTTT.